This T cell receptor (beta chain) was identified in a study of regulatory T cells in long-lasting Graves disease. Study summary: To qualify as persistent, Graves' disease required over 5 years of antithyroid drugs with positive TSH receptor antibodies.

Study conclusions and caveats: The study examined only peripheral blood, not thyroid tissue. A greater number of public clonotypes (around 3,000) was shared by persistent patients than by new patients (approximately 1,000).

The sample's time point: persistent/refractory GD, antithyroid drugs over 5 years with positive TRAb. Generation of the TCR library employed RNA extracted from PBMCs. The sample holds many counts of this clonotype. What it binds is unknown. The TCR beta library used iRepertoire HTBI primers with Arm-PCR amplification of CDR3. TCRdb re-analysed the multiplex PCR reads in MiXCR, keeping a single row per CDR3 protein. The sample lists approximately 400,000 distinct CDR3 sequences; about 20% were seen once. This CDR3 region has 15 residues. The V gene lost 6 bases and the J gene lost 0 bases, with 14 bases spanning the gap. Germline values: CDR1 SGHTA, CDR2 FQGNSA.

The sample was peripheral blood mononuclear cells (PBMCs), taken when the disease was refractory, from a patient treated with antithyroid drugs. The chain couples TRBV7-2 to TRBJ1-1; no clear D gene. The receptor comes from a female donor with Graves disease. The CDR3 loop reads CASRATGALNTEAFF. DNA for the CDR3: TGTGCCAGCAGGGCAACGGGAGCGCTGAACACTGAAGCTTTCTTT.